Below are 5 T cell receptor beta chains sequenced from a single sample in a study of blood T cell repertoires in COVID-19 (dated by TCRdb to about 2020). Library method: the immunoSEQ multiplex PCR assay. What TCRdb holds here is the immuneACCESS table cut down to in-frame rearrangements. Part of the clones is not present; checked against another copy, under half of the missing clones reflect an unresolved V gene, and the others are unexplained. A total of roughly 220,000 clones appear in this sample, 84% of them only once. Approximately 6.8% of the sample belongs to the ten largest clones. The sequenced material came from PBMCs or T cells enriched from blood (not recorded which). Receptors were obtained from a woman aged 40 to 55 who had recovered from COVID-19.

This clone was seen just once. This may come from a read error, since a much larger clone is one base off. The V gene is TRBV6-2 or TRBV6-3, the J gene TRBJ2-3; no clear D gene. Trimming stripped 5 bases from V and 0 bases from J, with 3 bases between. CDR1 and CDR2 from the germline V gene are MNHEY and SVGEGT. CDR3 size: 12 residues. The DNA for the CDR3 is TGTGCCAGCAGTCTCAGCACAGATACGCAGTATTTT. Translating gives CASSLSTDTQYF.

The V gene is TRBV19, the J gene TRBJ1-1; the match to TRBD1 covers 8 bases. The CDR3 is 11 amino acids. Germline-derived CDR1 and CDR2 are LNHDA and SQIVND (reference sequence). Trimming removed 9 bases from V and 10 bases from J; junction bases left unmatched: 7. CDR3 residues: CASSGGGLAFF. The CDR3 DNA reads TGTGCCAGCTCAGGGGGCGGGTTAGCTTTCTTT.

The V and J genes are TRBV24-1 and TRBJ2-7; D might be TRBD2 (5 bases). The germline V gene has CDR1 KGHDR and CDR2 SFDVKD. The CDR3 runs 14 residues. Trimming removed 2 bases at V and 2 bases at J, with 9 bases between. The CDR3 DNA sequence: TGTGCCACCAGTGATTGGCTAGCACCCTACGAGCAGTACTTC. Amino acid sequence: CATSDWLAPYEQYF.

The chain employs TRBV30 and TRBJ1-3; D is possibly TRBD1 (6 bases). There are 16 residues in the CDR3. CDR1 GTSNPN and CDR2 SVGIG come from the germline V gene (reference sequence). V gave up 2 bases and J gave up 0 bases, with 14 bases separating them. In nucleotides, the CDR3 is TGTGCCTGGAGTCTGGAAGGGGGATTCTCTGGAAACACCATATATTTT. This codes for CAWSLEGGFSGNTIYF.

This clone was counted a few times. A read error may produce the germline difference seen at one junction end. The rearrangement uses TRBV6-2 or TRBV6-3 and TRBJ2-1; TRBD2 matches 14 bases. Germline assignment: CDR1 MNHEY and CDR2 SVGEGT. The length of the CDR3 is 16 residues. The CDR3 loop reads CASSHSGTSGRTEQFF. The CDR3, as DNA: TGTGCCAGCAGTCACTCCGGGACTAGCGGGAGAACTGAGCAGTTCTTC.